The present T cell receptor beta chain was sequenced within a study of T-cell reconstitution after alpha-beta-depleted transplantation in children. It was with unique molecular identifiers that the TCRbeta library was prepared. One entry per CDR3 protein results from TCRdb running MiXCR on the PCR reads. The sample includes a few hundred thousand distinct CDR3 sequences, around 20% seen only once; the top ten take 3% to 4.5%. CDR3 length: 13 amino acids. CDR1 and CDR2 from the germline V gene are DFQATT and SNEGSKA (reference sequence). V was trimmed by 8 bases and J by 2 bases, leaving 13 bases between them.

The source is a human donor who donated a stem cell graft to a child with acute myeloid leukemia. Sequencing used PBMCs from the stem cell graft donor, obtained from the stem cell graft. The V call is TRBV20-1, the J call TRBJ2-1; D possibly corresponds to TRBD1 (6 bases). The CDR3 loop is CSTSGTTYNEQFF. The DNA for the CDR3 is TGCAGTACATCCGGGACAACCTACAATGAGCAGTTCTTC.